This TCR beta chain was recovered during a study of CD8+ T cells in alopecia areata (dated by TCRdb to between 2017 and 2018). Regarding the study in general: Treated patients were enrolled in an open-label pilot trial of oral tofacitinib at 5 to 10 mg twice daily for moderate-to-severe alopecia areata. Patients received tofacitinib for 6 to 18 months and were then followed off drug for 6 months to check for delayed response and recurrence. The study used high-throughput TCRbeta sequencing to examine T cell clonal expansion in alopecia areata, in both the C3H/HeJ mouse model and human patients. In humans, TCRbeta sequencing was performed on scalp tissue and on sorted CD4+ and CD8+ peripheral blood T cells from healthy controls and from patients with patchy or totalis/universalis alopecia areata. Biopsies were taken from tofacitinib-treated patients at baseline and at 4 and 24 weeks of treatment, and a later scalp biopsy was taken in several of the tofacitinib-treated patients. Scalp clonality was compared across normal scalp (n=4), patchy alopecia areata scalp (n=8), and alopecia totalis/universalis scalp (n=8). RNA was obtained with the PAXgene miRNA kit for fixed scalp, the miRNeasy kit for PBMCs, and the RNeasy kit for mouse skin. immunoSEQ multiplex PCR using 35 Vbeta forward primers and 13 Jbeta reverse primers was used to amplify TCRbeta CDR3 regions. General study outcomes and caveats: Scalp TCR repertoire analysis is complicated because resident alphabeta T cells in normal human skin are also sequenced, whereas mouse skin is dominated by gammadelta T cells. Lesional scalp, especially in alopecia totalis/universalis, showed higher clonality and more expanded CD8+ clones than normal scalp, suggesting antigenic drive. TCR sequences shared between patients were less clear than in mice, possibly partly because of HLA diversity in the patient population.

V loses 1 base of germline sequence and J loses 0 bases, and the interval between the two ends is 17 bases. Its CDR3 holds 18 amino acids, cysteine through phenylalanine. Only CDR3 DNA remains: 54 bases, in frame from the first base. Sequences SGHNT (CDR1) and YYREEE (CDR2) are obtained from the germline V gene (reference sequence). In its sample, this clone was seen many times. Its antigen has not been determined. Within one base of it there is no much larger clone, and no base qualities were kept. Libraries came from the immunoSEQ multiplex PCR assay. RNA was extracted from all samples and reverse transcribed into cDNA as template for TCR sequencing. SuperScript III was used to make first-strand cDNA, primed with a 2:1 mix of oligo-dT and random hexamers. A synthetic immune receptor repertoire was used to gauge amplification bias, and whatever bias remained was removed computationally. On the authors' methods: Raw reads were preprocessed to remove errors, and CDR3 was defined according to IMGT conventions as the region from the conserved cysteine to phenylalanine. Clonality was computed as 1 minus the Shannon entropy, with the entropy normalized by log2 of the number of productive unique TCRs. CD4 or CD8 identity of scalp clones was inferred by cross-referencing scalp TCRbeta sequences with sorted blood CD4 and CD8 repertoires. TCRdb's version of the immuneACCESS table is confined to in-frame rearrangements and falls short of the full clone set. An unresolved V gene accounts for under half of the shortfall where checked; the remainder is of unknown origin. V, J and clone size reflect that table, while D and trimming were determined from the DNA. Present in this sample are more than 150,000 clones, 50% to 65% of which were seen just once. The ten largest clones capture roughly a fifth of the sample.

The time point label on this specimen signifies: baseline before oral tofacitinib. Lesional scalp punch biopsies and peripheral blood were collected from alopecia areata patients. After PBMCs were isolated by density centrifugation and stained for CD3, CD4 and CD8, a FACSAria was used to sort CD4+ and CD8+ T cells. The chain employs TRBV5-4 and TRBJ2-1; TRBD2 is a possible D gene, resting on 6 matching bases. This receptor was taken from a human donor with alopecia areata. Sequenced material: CD8+ T cells sorted from blood, taken at week 0. CDR3 region: CASSLYGGGESSYNEQFF. The nucleotide sequence reads TGTGCCAGCAGCTTGTATGGTGGCGGGGAGAGCTCCTACAATGAGCAGTTCTTC.